This is a list of T cell receptor beta chains from one sample in a study of T cells in Graves' hyperthyroidism and ophthalmopathy. One entry per CDR3 protein, called by TCRdb with MiXCR from the multiplex PCR reads. The sample has about 420,000 distinct CDR3 sequences, 15% to 17% seen once; the top ten hold 13% to 15%. The sample comprised blood. Receptors originate from a woman between 18 and 30 years old with Graves' hyperthyroidism. Both conserved end residues are part of each CDR3. D genes are given only for firm matches. Not every row has a clone size; where given, it reads once, few, many or a size class.

many	TRBJ2-7	14	TRBV7-2	-	CASSLAMGNYEQYF	TGTGCCAGCAGCTTAGCGATGGGTAATTACGAGCAGTACTTC
-	TRBJ2-2	15	TRBV27	-	CASSLVMPNTGELFF	TGTGCCAGCAGCCTCGTTATGCCGAACACCGGGGAGCTGTTTTTT
few	TRBJ2-2	16	TRBV5-1	TRBD1	CASSFSGQASAGELFF	TGCGCCAGCAGCTTCTCCGGACAGGCGAGTGCCGGGGAGCTGTTTTTT
many	TRBJ2-7	14	TRBV2	TRBD1	CASRRTGGRYEQYF	TGTGCCAGCAGGAGGACAGGGGGCAGGTACGAGCAGTACTTC
many	TRBJ2-7	14	TRBV20-1	TRBD1	CSATAGTGKPEQYF	TGCAGTGCAACCGCCGGGACAGGGAAACCTGAGCAGTACTTC
many	TRBJ2-7	16	TRBV7-9	TRBD2	CASSLGLADPSNEQYF	TGTGCCAGCAGCTTGGGACTAGCGGACCCTTCGAACGAGCAGTACTTC
few	TRBJ2-5	15	TRBV9	-	CASSVAPTAWETQYF	TGTGCCAGCAGCGTAGCTCCGACTGCGTGGGAGACCCAGTACTTC
many	TRBJ2-5	14	TRBV14	-	CASSQVGTALTQYF	TGTGCCAGCAGCCAAGTTGGTACAGCGTTGACCCAGTACTTC
many	TRBJ1-1	18	TRBV5-1	-	CASSLLFRTHSLSPEAFF	TGCGCCAGCAGCCTACTCTTTAGGACCCATTCACTATCACCTGAAGCTTTCTTT
many	TRBJ1-1	11	TRBV11-2	-	CASSLEGRAFF	TGTGCCAGCAGCTTAGAGGGTCGAGCTTTCTTT
many	TRBJ1-1	13	TRBV12-3/TRBV12-4	TRBD1	CASLGGKNTEAFF	TGTGCCAGCCTAGGGGGCAAGAACACTGAAGCTTTCTTT